What follows are 9 T cell receptor beta chains derived from one specimen sequenced in a study of shared clonotypes between healthy human individuals (dated by TCRdb to 2018 to 2020). Receptor libraries were prepared by the immunoSEQ multiplex PCR assay. The table comes from immuneACCESS by way of TCRdb, which keeps in-frame sequences with V and J called. Part of the clones is missing from these tables; in studies checked, under half for an unresolved V gene and the rest for unknown reasons. The sample has about 380,000 clones on record, approximately 96% of them singletons. Of the sample, 0.32% is held by the ten largest clones. The sequenced sample consisted of memory CD8+ T cells sorted from blood. This specimen's cell subset or site label, per the study, means: CD45RO+ cells pooled with CCR7-negative TemRA cells. These receptor sequences come from a man aged 25 to 40 in good health.

The chain recombines TRBV5-5 with TRBJ1-1; D unresolved. Looked up from germline, CDR1 is SGHKS and CDR2 is YYEKEE (reference sequence). V was shortened by 0 bases and J by 3 bases, with 12 bases between the two germline ends. This CDR3 is built from 15 residues. The CDR3 DNA is TGTGCCAGCAGCTTGGATGGAGCGGGCTACACTGAAGCTTTCTTT. This codes for CASSLDGAGYTEAFF.

This sequence joins TRBV11-2 and TRBJ2-1; 7 nucleotides align to TRBD1. The J segment lost 4 bases and the V segment lost 0 bases, leaving 3 bases of the junction unmatched. CDR1 and CDR2 from the germline V gene are SGHAT and FQNNGV. CDR3 size: 15 residues. The DNA of the CDR3 is TGTGCCAGCAGCTTAGAGAGGGGGCGGTACAATGAGCAGTTCTTC. Amino acid sequence: CASSLERGRYNEQFF.

The chain recombines TRBV11-1 with TRBJ2-7; no clear D gene. Looked up from germline, CDR1 is SGHAT and CDR2 is FQDESV (reference sequence). The germline V and J ends were trimmed by 2 bases and 5 bases, with 7 bases remaining between them. The CDR3 spans 12 residues. CDR3 bases: TGTGCCAGCAGCTTAAGGAGCCACGAGCAGTACTTC. Its translation is CASSLRSHEQYF.

A single count supports this clone. The chain joins TRBV28 to TRBJ2-2, with 16 bases matching TRBD2. V lost 9 bases and J lost 0; bases outside the gene matches: 4. This CDR3 comprises 17 residues. In germline, CDR1 is MDHEN, CDR2 SYDVKM. DNA for the CDR3: TGTGCCAGTGGGACTAGCGGGAGGGGAACGAACACCGGGGAGCTGTTTTTT. Protein sequence: CASGTSGRGTNTGELFF. The whole variable domain, remainder taken from reference TRBV28 and TRBJ2-2, is DVKVTQSSRYLVKRTGEKVFLECVQDMDHENMFWYRQDPGLGLRLIYFSYDVKMKEKGDIPEGYSVSREKKERFSLILESASTNQTSMYLCASGTSGRGTNTGELFFGEGSRLTVL.

The chain couples TRBV28 to TRBJ2-5, with TRBD1 matching over 9 bases. V was pared by 4 bases and J by 4 bases, with 7 bases of the junction left unmatched. The CDR3 is made up of 15 amino acids. Germline V CDR1 and CDR2: MDHEN, SYDVKM. The CDR3 DNA sequence: TGTGCCAGCAGTTGGCCCGGGACAGGGCCAGAGACCCAGTACTTC. Protein sequence: CASSWPGTGPETQYF.

V gene TRBV5-1 combines with J gene TRBJ2-1, with 11 nucleotides matching TRBD1. The CDR3 contains 15 residues. The germline V gene has CDR1 SGHRS and CDR2 YFSETQ. Losses at the gene ends were 2 bases for V and 3 bases for J; bases not matched to a gene: 1. CDR3 nucleotides: TGCGCCAGCAGCTTTGGGACAGGGGGCTACAATGAGCAGTTCTTC. Residues: CASSFGTGGYNEQFF.

The chain combines TRBV28 with TRBJ2-6; the D call may be TRBD1 or TRBD2 (5 bases each). The V gene's germline CDR1 is MDHEN and CDR2 SYDVKM. V was clipped by 6 bases and J by 1 base, with 10 bases between them. This CDR3 is built from 15 residues. The CDR3: CASRLGGSGANVLTF. Here the CDR3 DNA reads TGTGCCAGCAGGCTTGGGGGATCTGGGGCCAACGTCCTGACTTTC. Combining the CDR3 with reference TRBV28 and TRBJ2-6 gives the whole variable domain DVKVTQSSRYLVKRTGEKVFLECVQDMDHENMFWYRQDPGLGLRLIYFSYDVKMKEKGDIPEGYSVSREKKERFSLILESASTNQTSMYLCASRLGGSGANVLTFGAGSRLTVL.

The chain has TRBV19 and TRBJ1-5; D is perhaps TRBD1 (5 bases). This CDR3 contains 14 residues. CDR1 and CDR2 (germline): LNHDA, SQIVND (reference sequence). V was clipped by 5 bases and J by 4 bases, with 12 bases between them. In nucleotides, the CDR3 is TGTGCCAGTAGTCCTGGGACTTTTAATCAGCCCCAGCATTTT. Its protein product is CASSPGTFNQPQHF. Together with reference TRBV19 and TRBJ1-5, the CDR3 gives the full variable domain: DGGITQSPKYLFRKEGQNVTLSCEQNLNHDAMYWYRQDPGQGLRLIYYSQIVNDFQKGDIAEGYSVSREKKESFPLTVTSAQKNPTAFYLCASSPGTFNQPQHFGDGTRLSIL.

The V gene is TRBV29-1, the J gene TRBJ2-2, with D perhaps TRBD2 (6 bases). Trimming removed 4 bases from V and 11 bases from J, with 11 bases in between. CDR1 is SQVTM and CDR2 is ANQGSEA in the germline V gene. The CDR3 runs to 11 residues. For the CDR3, the DNA is TGCAGCGTTGGGCTTAGCGGAGAGCTGTTTTTT. The encoded protein is CSVGLSGELFF.